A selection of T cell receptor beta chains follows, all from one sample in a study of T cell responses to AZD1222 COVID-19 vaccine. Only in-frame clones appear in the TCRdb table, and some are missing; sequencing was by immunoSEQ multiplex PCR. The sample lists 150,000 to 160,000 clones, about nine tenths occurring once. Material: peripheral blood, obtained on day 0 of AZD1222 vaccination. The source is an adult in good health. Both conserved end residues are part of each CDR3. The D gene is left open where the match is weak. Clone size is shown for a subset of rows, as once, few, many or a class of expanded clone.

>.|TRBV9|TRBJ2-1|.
CASSVGTRSPIGNEQFF
TGTGCCAGCAGCGTAGGTACCCGGTCCCCGATCGGCAATGAGCAGTTCTTC
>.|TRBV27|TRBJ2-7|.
CASSLTVSYEQYF
TGTGCCAGCAGTTTAACTGTATCCTACGAGCAGTACTTC
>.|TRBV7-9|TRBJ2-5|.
CASSTGGETQYF
TGTGCCAGCAGCACCGGAGGAGAGACCCAGTACTTC
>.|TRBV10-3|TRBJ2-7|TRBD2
CATQTKREFPEQYF
TGTGCCACCCAAACGAAGCGGGAGTTTCCCGAGCAGTACTTC
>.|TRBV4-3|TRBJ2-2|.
CASSQSVRGTGELFF
TGCGCCAGCAGTCAGTCAGTAAGGGGCACCGGGGAGCTGTTTTTT
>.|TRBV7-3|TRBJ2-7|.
CASSLTLGREQYF
TGTGCCAGCAGCTTAACTTTAGGGCGCGAGCAGTACTTC
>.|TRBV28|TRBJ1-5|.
CASSSQNQPQHF
TGTGCCAGCAGCTCTCAAAATCAGCCCCAGCATTTT
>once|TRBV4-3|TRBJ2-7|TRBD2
CASSQESPSGGSYEQYF
TGCGCCAGCAGCCAAGAATCGCCTAGCGGGGGCTCCTACGAGCAGTACTTC
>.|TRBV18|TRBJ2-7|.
CASSPVLSEQYF
TGTGCCAGCTCACCAGTTCTCTCCGAGCAGTACTTC
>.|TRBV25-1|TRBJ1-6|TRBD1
CASSGGQGSYNSPLHF
TGTGCCAGCAGTGGGGGACAGGGCTCCTATAATTCACCCCTCCACTTT
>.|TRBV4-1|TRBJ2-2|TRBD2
CASSLSGSSGTGELFF
TGCGCCAGCAGCCTTAGCGGGAGTTCGGGCACCGGGGAGCTGTTTTTT
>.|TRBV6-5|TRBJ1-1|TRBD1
CASSYLRTGLNTEAFF
TGTGCCAGCAGTTACCTAAGGACAGGGCTGAACACTGAAGCTTTCTTT
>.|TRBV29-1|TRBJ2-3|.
CSVDSTSTDTQYF
TGCAGCGTTGATTCGACTTCCACAGATACGCAGTATTTT
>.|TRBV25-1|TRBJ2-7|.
CASSTTSGDHEQYF
TGTGCCAGCAGTACTACTTCGGGGGACCACGAGCAGTACTTC
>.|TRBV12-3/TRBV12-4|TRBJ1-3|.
CASSFWGAPIYF
TGTGCCAGCAGTTTTTGGGGGGCGCCCATATATTTT
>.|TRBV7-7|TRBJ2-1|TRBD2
CASSLGGDYSYNEQFF
TGTGCTAGCAGCTTAGGAGGGGACTACTCCTACAATGAGCAGTTCTTC
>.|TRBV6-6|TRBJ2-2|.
CASSYSVENTGELFF
TGTGCCAGCAGTTACTCCGTCGAGAACACCGGGGAGCTGTTTTTT
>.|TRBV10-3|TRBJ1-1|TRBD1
CAIRATGTNTEAFF
TGTGCCATCAGGGCGACAGGGACGAACACTGAAGCTTTCTTT
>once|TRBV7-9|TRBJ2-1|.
CASSLGGQEQFF
TGTGCCAGCAGCTTAGGCGGACAGGAGCAGTTCTTC
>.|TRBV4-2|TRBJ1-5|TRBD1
CASSQVDRGNQPQHF
TGTGCCAGCAGCCAAGTTGACAGGGGGAATCAGCCCCAGCATTTT
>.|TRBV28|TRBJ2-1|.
CASRRTAISYNEQFF
TGTGCCAGCAGGCGGACAGCGATTTCCTACAATGAGCAGTTCTTC
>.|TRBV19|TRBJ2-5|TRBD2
CASSIDGGSGETQYF
TGTGCCAGTAGTATAGACGGCGGGAGCGGAGAGACCCAGTACTTC
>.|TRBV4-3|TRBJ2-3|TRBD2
CASSLGRGLAETDTQYF
TGCGCCAGCAGCCTAGGGAGGGGTCTAGCGGAGACAGATACGCAGTATTTT
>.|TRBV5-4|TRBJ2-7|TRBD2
CASSSGLAGFGEQYF
TGTGCCAGCAGCTCCGGACTAGCGGGGTTTGGCGAGCAGTACTTC
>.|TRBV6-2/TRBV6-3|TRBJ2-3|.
CASSYNTGITDTQYF
TGTGCCAGCAGTTATAATACAGGGATAACAGATACGCAGTATTTT
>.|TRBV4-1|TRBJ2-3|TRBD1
CASSQLYSGTVSTDTQYF
TGCGCCAGCAGCCAATTATACTCCGGGACAGTAAGCACAGATACGCAGTATTTT
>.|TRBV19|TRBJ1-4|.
CATKRGIWNEKLFF
TGTGCCACTAAGAGGGGGATATGGAATGAAAAACTGTTTTTT
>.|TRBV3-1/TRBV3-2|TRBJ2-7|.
CARRRGTPFYEQYF
TGTGCCAGACGACGGGGCACCCCATTCTACGAGCAGTACTTC
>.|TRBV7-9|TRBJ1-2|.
CASSPAVGHGYTF
TGTGCCAGCAGTCCCGCGGTTGGACATGGCTACACCTTC
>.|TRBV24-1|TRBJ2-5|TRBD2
CATSPGGGRIETQYF
TGTGCCACCAGCCCGGGAGGGGGGAGGATAGAGACCCAGTACTTC
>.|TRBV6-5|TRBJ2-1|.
CASSPRINEQFF
TGTGCCAGCAGTCCTAGGATAAATGAGCAGTTCTTC
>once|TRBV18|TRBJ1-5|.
CASSPPGQLLGQPQHF
TGTGCCAGCTCACCACCGGGACAACTCTTAGGTCAGCCCCAGCATTTT
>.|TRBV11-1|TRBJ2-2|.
CASSLRWGAGTGELFF
TGTGCCAGCAGCTTAAGGTGGGGCGCGGGCACCGGGGAGCTGTTTTTT
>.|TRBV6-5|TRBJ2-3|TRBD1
CASSQGQGADTQYF
TGTGCCAGCAGCCAAGGACAGGGTGCAGATACGCAGTATTTT
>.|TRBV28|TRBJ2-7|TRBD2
CASSLGLAQYF
TGTGCCAGCAGTCTGGGACTAGCGCAGTACTTC
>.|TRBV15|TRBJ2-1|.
CATSRVRERAPKQFF
TGTGCCACCAGCAGAGTCCGCGAGCGAGCGCCCAAGCAGTTCTTC
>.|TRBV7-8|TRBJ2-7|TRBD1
CASSFLTGGYEQYF
TGTGCCAGCAGCTTCCTGACAGGGGGGTACGAGCAGTACTTC
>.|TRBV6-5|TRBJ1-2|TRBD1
CASSIQGDYGYTF
TGTGCCAGCAGCATTCAGGGGGACTATGGCTACACCTTC
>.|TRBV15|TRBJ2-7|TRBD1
CATSPPPGRGLYEQYF
TGTGCCACCAGCCCCCCTCCGGGTAGGGGGCTCTACGAGCAGTACTTC